The 18 T cell receptor beta chains below come from one sample, sequenced in a study of cytomegalovirus exposure and HLA in healthy donors. Clones were sequenced by immunoSEQ multiplex PCR, and TCRdb holds only the in-frame ones, with some missing. The repertoire holds approximately 140,000 clones, with 80% to 90% as singletons. The specimen sequenced was PBMCs. These receptors all come from a woman under 40 in good health and CMV-seronegative.

V usage is TRBV25-1 and J usage is TRBJ2-3; TRBD2 matches at 9 bases. The V and J ends lost 2 bases and 2 bases, in that order; junction bases with no gene match: 8. The CDR3 covers 17 residues. Germline values: CDR1 MGHDK, CDR2 SYGVNS. CDR3 sequence: CASSEIGMGLATDTQYF. The CDR3 DNA is TGTGCCAGCAGTGAAATTGGGATGGGACTAGCCACAGATACGCAGTATTTT.

The genes are TRBV2 and TRBJ2-1; no firm D call. Germline lookup yields CDR1 SNHLY and CDR2 FYNNEI. V lost 2 bases and J lost 2, with 7 bases in between. This CDR3 is 14 amino acids long. The CDR3 DNA follows: TGTGCCAGCAGTGAACGGAGCGCCTACAATGAGCAGTTCTTC. As protein: CASSERSAYNEQFF.

The chain carries TRBV4-1 and TRBJ2-7, with TRBD1 identical over 7 bases. The ends lost 3 bases at V and 0 bases at J; junction bases unmatched: 14. The CDR3 covers 18 residues. CDR1 and CDR2 from the germline V gene are MGHRA and YSYEKL. The DNA of the CDR3 is TGCGCCAGCAGCCAGACACCGGGACAGCCTTCCCCCTCCTACGAGCAGTACTTC. It encodes CASSQTPGQPSPSYEQYF.

The V gene is TRBV29-1, the J gene TRBJ1-1; possibly TRBD1 for D (5 bases). The ends were cut back, 4 bases at V and 6 bases at J, with 12 bases in the middle. Germline V CDR1 and CDR2: SQVTM, ANQGSEA. The CDR3 length is 12 residues. DNA of the CDR3: TGCAGCGTTGGAAAAGACAGCCCTGAAGCTTTCTTT. It translates to CSVGKDSPEAFF.

The genes are TRBV7-3 and TRBJ2-3, with TRBD2 identical over 9 bases. Germline V lookup: CDR1 SGHTA, CDR2 FQGTGA. J lost 4 bases, V lost 4 bases, and 6 bases had no gene match. CDR3 size: 15 residues. The CDR3 here is CASSSSRGGADTQYF. For the CDR3, the DNA is TGTGCCAGCAGCTCCTCTCGCGGGGGGGCAGATACGCAGTATTTT.

This rearrangement joins TRBV19 to TRBJ1-5; 8 bases match TRBD1. V trimming: 3 bases; J trimming: 6 bases; junction bases outside the gene matches: 10. The CDR3 is 16 amino acids. Germline V gives CDR1 LNHDA, CDR2 SQIVND (reference sequence). CDR3 in DNA: TGTGCCAGTAGTATCTATCCAGGGGGCGTCGGTCAGCCCCAGCATTTT. Translation: CASSIYPGGVGQPQHF.

The chain employs TRBV7-7 and TRBJ2-1; the D is unclear. CDR3 length: 13 amino acids. The ends were cut back, 3 bases at V and 8 bases at J, with 11 bases in the middle. Germline CDR1 SSHAT, CDR2 FNYEAQ (reference sequence). As DNA, the CDR3 is TGTGCCAGCAGCTTCGCCTCGGTCGATGAGCAGTTCTTC. Encoded protein: CASSFASVDEQFF.

The V and J genes are TRBV6-5 and TRBJ2-1; 10 nucleotides align to TRBD2. Trimming removed 6 bases from V and 8 bases from J; junction bases left unmatched: 10. The CDR3 is 15 amino acids. Germline V gives CDR1 MNHEY, CDR2 SVGAGI. CDR3 in DNA: TGTGCCAGCAGCCCGGGGAGCGGGGGGGCGGATGAGCAGTTCTTC. It encodes CASSPGSGGADEQFF.

This clone appeared a few times. The V and J genes are TRBV2 and TRBJ2-7, with D perhaps TRBD1 (5 bases). V was clipped by 7 bases and J by 6 bases, with 13 bases between them. The CDR3 spans 12 residues. Looked up from germline, CDR1 is SNHLY and CDR2 is FYNNEI. In DNA, the CDR3 is TGTGCCAGCATGGTCAGGGTCGGCGAGCAGTACTTC. It translates to CASMVRVGEQYF.

This chain connects TRBV27 to TRBJ1-1; D is undetermined. The CDR3 extends over 11 amino acids. The germline V gene has CDR1 MNHEY and CDR2 SMNVEV (reference sequence). Trimming shortened V by 3 bases and J by 7 bases, and 6 bases separated the two germline ends. CDR3 sequence reads: CASSFAGEAFF. CDR3 bases: TGTGCCAGCAGTTTCGCCGGTGAAGCTTTCTTT.

The chain has TRBV28 and TRBJ1-1; D gene unclear. V lost 6 bases and J lost 11, with 25 bases in between. Germline CDR1 MDHEN, CDR2 SYDVKM. The CDR3 runs 15 residues. The CDR3 here is CASSPPLAASYDAFF. CDR3 coding DNA: TGTGCCAGCAGCCCCCCCTTGGCGGCCTCATATGACGCTTTCTTT. Drawing the rest from reference TRBV28 and TRBJ1-1, the complete variable domain is DVKVTQSSRYLVKRTGEKVFLECVQDMDHENMFWYRQDPGLGLRLIYFSYDVKMKEKGDIPEGYSVSREKKERFSLILESASTNQTSMYLCASSPPLAASYDAFFGQGTRLTVV.

V usage is TRBV6-5 and J usage is TRBJ1-2; a weak D match, TRBD1 (6 bases). This CDR3 comprises 14 residues. The V end was cut by 5 bases, the J end by 8 bases, with 18 bases between. CDR1 is MNHEY, CDR2 SVGAGI, per germline. In nucleotides, the CDR3 is TGTGCCAGCAGTCAAACAAGTGGCGGGGGCGGCTACACCTTC. Amino acid sequence: CASSQTSGGGGYTF.

This clone has just a few counts. The genes are TRBV19 and TRBJ2-1, with D perhaps TRBD1 (6 bases). Germline CDR1 and CDR2: LNHDA and SQIVND (reference sequence). CDR3 size: 12 residues. V was clipped by 5 bases and J by 10 bases, with 12 bases between them. CDR3 sequence: CASSYRVQEQFF. As DNA, the CDR3 is TGTGCCAGTAGTTACAGGGTACAGGAGCAGTTCTTC.

The chain uses TRBV5-4 and TRBJ2-2; 12 bases fit TRBD2. The CDR3 extends over 18 amino acids. Germline V gene data show CDR1 as SGHNT and CDR2 as YYREEE (reference sequence). After removal of 0 bases from V and 5 bases from J, the junction contained 8 bases not matched to a gene. CDR3 sequence (DNA): TGTGCCAGCAGCTTGGACGGGCTAGCGGGGGGGCCGACCGGGGAGCTGTTTTTT. Translated, it gives CASSLDGLAGGPTGELFF.

The chain recombines TRBV7-8 with TRBJ2-3; D gene uncertain. The CDR3 is made up of 18 amino acids. Trimming pared 2 bases from V and 6 bases from J, leaving 24 bases between. The germline gives CDR1 SGHVS, CDR2 FQNEAQ. The DNA for the CDR3 is TGTGCCAGCAGCTTAATCGGTAGGCGTACAGAACGAAGTGATACGCAGTATTTT. It specifies CASSLIGRRTERSDTQYF. Variable domain in full (rest from reference TRBV7-8 and TRBJ2-3): GAGVSQSPRYKVAKRGQDVALRCDPISGHVSLFWYQQALGQGPEFLTYFQNEAQLDKSGLPSDRFFAERPEGSVSTLKIQRTQQEDSAVYLCASSLIGRRTERSDTQYFGPGTRLTVL.

This clone was detected only a few times. The V call is TRBV11-2, the J call TRBJ2-3; 7 nucleotides align to TRBD2. The length of the CDR3 is 13 residues. Germline V gene lookup returns CDR1 SGHAT and CDR2 FQNNGV. CDR3 sequence (DNA): TGTGCAACCCAGGGACTAAGCACAGATACGCAGTATTTT. It is translated as CATQGLSTDTQYF.

The rearrangement uses TRBV19 and TRBJ2-6; D gene uncertain. Looked up from germline, CDR1 is LNHDA and CDR2 is SQIVND (reference sequence). The CDR3 has 14 amino acids. V was shortened by 3 bases and J by 4 bases, with 7 bases between the two germline ends. Here the CDR3 reads CASSIGGGANVLTF. DNA for the CDR3: TGTGCCAGTAGTATTGGCGGCGGGGCCAACGTCCTGACTTTC.

The V gene is TRBV10-3, the J gene TRBJ2-3; 12 bases fit TRBD2. Germline V gene data show CDR1 as ENHRY and CDR2 as SYGVKD. V was clipped by 2 bases and J by 2 bases; unmatched bases: 2. The CDR3 contains 16 residues. In DNA form, the CDR3 reads TGTGCCATCAGTGAGGGGACTAGCGGGCTCACAGATACGCAGTATTTT. This codes for CAISEGTSGLTDTQYF.